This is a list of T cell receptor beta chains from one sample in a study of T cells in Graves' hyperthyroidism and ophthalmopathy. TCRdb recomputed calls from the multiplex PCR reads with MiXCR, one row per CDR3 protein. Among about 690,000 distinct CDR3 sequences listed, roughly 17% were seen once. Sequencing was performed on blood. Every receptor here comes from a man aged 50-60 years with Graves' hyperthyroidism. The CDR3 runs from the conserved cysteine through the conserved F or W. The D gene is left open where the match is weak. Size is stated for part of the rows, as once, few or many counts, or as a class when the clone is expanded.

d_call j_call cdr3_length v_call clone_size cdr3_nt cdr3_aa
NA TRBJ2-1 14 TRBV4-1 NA TGCGCCAGCAGCCCGAGTGGTTCTCGTGACGAGCAGTTCTTC CASSPSGSRDEQFF
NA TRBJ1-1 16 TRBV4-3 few TGCGCCAGCAGCCAAGACGGAGGGAGGATTTATACTGAAGCTTTCTTT CASSQDGGRIYTEAFF
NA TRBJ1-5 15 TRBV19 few TGTGCCAGTAGTCCCCAGCCGGGGGGCAATCAGCCCCAGCATTTT CASSPQPGGNQPQHF
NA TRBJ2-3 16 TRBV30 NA TGTGCCTGGAGTGGGGGGGACATCCTCCCCACAGATACGCAGTATTTT CAWSGGDILPTDTQYF
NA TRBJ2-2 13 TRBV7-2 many TGTGCCAGCAGACGACTAGTTATGGGGGAGCTGTTTTTT CASRRLVMGELFF
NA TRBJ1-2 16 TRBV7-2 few TGTGCCAGCAGCTTATTTCGGAGGGGCGCCGGCTATGGCTACACCTTC CASSLFRRGAGYGYTF
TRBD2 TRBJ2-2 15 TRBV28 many TGTGCCAGCAAGGGTGCGGGGGGAATGTTCGGGGAGCTGTTTTTT CASKGAGGMFGELFF
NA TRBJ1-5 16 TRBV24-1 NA TGTGCCACCAGTGATCCCCGACAGAATAGCAATCAGCCCCAGCATTTT CATSDPRQNSNQPQHF
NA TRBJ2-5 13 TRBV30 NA TGTGCCGGACAGACTGGGGCCGGCGAGACCCAGTACTTC CAGQTGAGETQYF
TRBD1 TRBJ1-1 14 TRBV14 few TGTGCCAGCAGCCAAGTACAGGGGTCGACTGAAGCTTTCTTT CASSQVQGSTEAFF
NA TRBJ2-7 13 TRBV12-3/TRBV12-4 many TGTGCCAGCAGTTTAAAACCGCTCTACGAGCAGTACTTC CASSLKPLYEQYF
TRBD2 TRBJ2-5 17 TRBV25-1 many TGTGCCAGCAGTGAACTCCTAGCGGGAGGGCCGGGAGAGACCCAGTACTTC CASSELLAGGPGETQYF
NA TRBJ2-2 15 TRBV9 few TGTGCCAGCAGTCGAGGGGGATGGGATACCGGGGAGCTGTTTTTT CASSRGGWDTGELFF
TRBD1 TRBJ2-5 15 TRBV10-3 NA TGTGCCATCAGTGAGGGACAGGGGCTAGGCGAGACCCAGTACTTC CAISEGQGLGETQYF
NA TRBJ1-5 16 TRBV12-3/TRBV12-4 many TGTGCCAGCAGTTTAAATCCCAGGGCCAGCAATCAGCCCCAGCATTTT CASSLNPRASNQPQHF
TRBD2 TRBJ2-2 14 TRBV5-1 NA TGCGCCAGCAGCCTCGGACTAGACACCGGGGAGCTGTTTTTT CASSLGLDTGELFF
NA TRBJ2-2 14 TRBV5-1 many TGCGCCAGCAGCTTTGACCGGAACACCGGGGAGCTGTTTTTT CASSFDRNTGELFF
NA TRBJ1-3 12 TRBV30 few TGTGCCTGGAGTACGGGGGCGAACACCATATATTTT CAWSTGANTIYF
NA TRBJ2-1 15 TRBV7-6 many TGTGCCAGCAGCTGGGGGCGGGGCGCCAACAATGAGCAGTTCTTC CASSWGRGANNEQFF
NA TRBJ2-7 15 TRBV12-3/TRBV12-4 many TGTGCCAGCAGTTTAAAGGACACCCCGGTCAGGGAGCAGTACTTC CASSLKDTPVREQYF
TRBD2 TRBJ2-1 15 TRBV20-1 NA TGCAGTGCTAGATCGCTAGCGGCCTCCTACAATGAGCAGTTCTTC CSARSLAASYNEQFF
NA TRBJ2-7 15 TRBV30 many TGTGCCTGGAGTGTACTCAGGACGGGGCCTTACGAGCAGTACTTC CAWSVLRTGPYEQYF
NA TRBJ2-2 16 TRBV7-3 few TGTGCCAGCAGCCCCTGGGTCCTCGCGAACACCGGGGAGCTGTTTTTT CASSPWVLANTGELFF